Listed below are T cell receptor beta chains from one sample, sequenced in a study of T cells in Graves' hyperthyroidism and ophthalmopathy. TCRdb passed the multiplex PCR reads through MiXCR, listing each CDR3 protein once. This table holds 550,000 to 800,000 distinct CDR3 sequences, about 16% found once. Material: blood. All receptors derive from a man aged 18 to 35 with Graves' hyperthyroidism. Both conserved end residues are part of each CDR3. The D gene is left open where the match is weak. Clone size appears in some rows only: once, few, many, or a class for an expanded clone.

CSARPPSGGPGNTIYF TGCAGTGCTAGACCCCCCAGCGGAGGACCCGGAAACACCATATATTTT . TRBV20-1 . TRBJ1-3
CATSREVGNTEAFF TGTGCCACCAGCAGAGAGGTAGGGAACACTGAAGCTTTCTTT . TRBV15 many TRBJ1-1
CASSQNRGPGGYTF TGTGCCAGCAGCCAAAACAGGGGCCCTGGAGGCTACACCTTC TRBD1 TRBV7-6 . TRBJ1-2
CSVPEAKGTGELFF TGCAGTGTCCCGGAGGCCAAGGGGACCGGGGAGCTGTTTTTT . TRBV20-1 . TRBJ2-2
CASSIATSGAGTTDTQYF TGTGCCAGCAGCATAGCAACTAGCGGAGCCGGCACAACAGATACGCAGTATTTT TRBD2 TRBV11-1 . TRBJ2-3
CASSTSGRRTLNEQYF TGTGCCAGCAGCACGAGCGGGAGAAGAACTTTGAACGAGCAGTACTTC TRBD2 TRBV9 many TRBJ2-7
CASSLDPSSIQYF TGTGCCAGCAGCTTAGATCCTTCGAGTATTCAGTACTTC . TRBV11-3 many TRBJ2-4
CASSLDRGNLHHTDTQYF TGCGCCAGCAGCCTCGACAGGGGAAACTTACACCACACAGATACGCAGTATTTT TRBD1 TRBV5-1 . TRBJ2-3
CASGQEGLYEQYF TGTGCCAGCGGACAGGAAGGACTATACGAGCAGTACTTC . TRBV2 many TRBJ2-7
CASSLPRGSWYNEQFF TGTGCCAGCAGCTTACCCAGGGGTTCTTGGTACAATGAGCAGTTCTTC . TRBV7-2 many TRBJ2-1
CASRIGGNTDTQYF TGCGCCAGCAGGATTGGCGGGAACACAGATACGCAGTATTTT . TRBV5-1 . TRBJ2-3
CASSEGGIDRWGYTF TGTGCCAGCAGCGAAGGGGGAATAGACAGGTGGGGCTACACCTTC . TRBV5-4 few TRBJ1-2